This note documents a single T cell receptor (beta chain) sequence. The antigen it recognizes is unknown. No per-base quality is available; no much larger clone lies one base away. The data were obtained in a study of shared clonotypes between healthy human individuals (dated by TCRdb to 2018 to 2021). Background for the entire study: The cohort included three men and a couple of women between 18 and 49 years of age. Per donor, three plates each were used for CD4 naive and CD4 memory, two for CD8 naive, and one for CD8 memory. Blood TCR repertoires of about 5 healthy adults were deeply sequenced to estimate repertoire size and the extent of clonotype sharing between individuals. To increase sequencing depth and limit assay-specific biases, different laboratories used diverse techniques to prepare libraries and sequence TCR repertoires. Between about 0.94 and 8.9 billion PBMCs per donor were obtained by leukapheresis. General conclusions and limits of the study: Naive subsets generally had larger estimated clonotype richness than memory subsets. Pairwise subsampling led to the expectation that sequencing depth would affect the degree of clonotype sharing among donors. Because the study included only a small number of donors, the genetic and exposure-history diversity represented was limited. Across four donors, 5% to 6% of naive CD4, roughly 3.3% of naive CD8, 2% to 2.5% of memory CD4, and 0.4% to 0.45% of memory CD8 clonotypes were shared. Even with the large sequencing depth, rarefaction of the sorted-subset datasets indicated that sequencing was incomplete. Only blood was sampled, and tissue TCR repertoires likely differ from those in blood. Clonotypes shared by all four sorted-subset donors showed higher generation probabilities than non-shared clonotypes.

Using the deep immunoSEQ assay, TCR CDR3 regions were amplified from genomic DNA by multiplex PCR. Extracted genomic DNA from each cell subset was spread evenly across all wells of several immunoSEQ 96-well plates, with each plate serving as a replicate. For sorted subsets, roughly 200 ng genomic DNA, equal to 30,000 or so T cell genomes, was loaded into each replicate PCR. Purified libraries were quantified with a Qubit 3.0 fluorometer, sized on a Bioanalyzer 2100, and re-quantified with the KAPA Library Quantification kit. Every immunoSEQ 96-well plate was sequenced on a separate single-read 150-cycle Illumina NextSeq 550 flow cell. As for the authors' bioinformatics: Because only junctional sequences without quality scores were contained in the immunoSEQ output, filtering matching that applied to full-length reads could not be performed. To assign V/J genes and CDR3, sequences were annotated against IMGT germline references using PyIR, a Python wrapper for IgBLAST v1.9. Reads were filtered out if the reads had weak V/J assignments (E-value above 1e-6), no CDR3, stop codons, out-of-frame junctions, or ambiguous translated residues. V3J clonotypes were defined as sequences sharing an identical inferred V gene, J gene, and CDR3 amino acid sequence. The percentage overlap between two repertoires was calculated by dividing the number of shared unique clonotypes by the size of the smaller repertoire. RTK rarefaction, the Chao1 estimator, and Recon v2.1 estimates of unobserved clonotypes were used to assess repertoire richness. Generation probabilities were computed with OLGA for all TCRbeta clonotypes obtained by the gDNA method from a few donors. Drawn from immuneACCESS, this table holds only the in-frame rearrangements with V and J called that TCRdb kept. Clones are partly lost; checked studies trace under half to an unresolved V gene and leave the rest unexplained. That table is the source of V, J and clone size, and D and trimming were worked out from the DNA. This sample gives about 1 million clones in total; around 76% of them show up just once. Roughly 1.4% of the sample is held by the ten biggest clonotypes.

Per the germline V gene, SNHLY is the CDR1 and FYNNEI is the CDR2. The CDR3 has 15 amino acids, counting the end cysteine and phenylalanine. Only the CDR3 portion is preserved as DNA: 45 bases, with reading frame beginning at the first base. Between the V and J ends, shortened by 6 bases and 6 bases respectively, the junction contains 18 bases. Healthy HIV-negative adults with no recently reported acute infections or vaccinations were included as donors. Every donor was a Caucasian adult residing in Nashville, Tennessee, USA. Magnetic negative selection was used to enrich CD4+ T cells, after which naive cells were positively selected on CD45RA and the negative fraction became the memory subset. Blood was obtained by leukapheresis, after which PBMCs were separated by Ficoll-Histopaque density gradient centrifugation and cryopreserved in liquid nitrogen vapor phase. Analytical flow cytometry was used to check the purity and quantity of each magnetically sorted T cell population. Each sorted fraction had its genomic DNA isolated and then quantified by UV absorbance on a Nanodrop 2000c.

The TCR originated in a man between 18 and 35 years old in good health. The sample was memory CD4+ T cells sorted from blood. The label giving this sample's cell subset or site can be read as: CD45RA-negative fraction. The receptor chain draws on TRBV2 and TRBJ1-5; the D gene is perhaps TRBD1, from 5 matching bases. The DNA sequence is as follows: TGTGCCAGCAGCCTAGGGACCTCAGAGGGTCAGCCCCAGCATTTT. This sequence encodes CASSLGTSEGQPQHF. The entire variable domain, with the stretches around the CDR3 drawn from the reference TRBV2 and TRBJ1-5 proteins, is EPEVTQTPSHQVTQMGQEVILRCVPISNHLYFYWYRQILGQKVEFLVSFYNNEISEKSEIFDDQFSVERPDGSNFTLKIRSTKLEDSAMYFCASSLGTSEGQPQHFGDGTRLSIL.